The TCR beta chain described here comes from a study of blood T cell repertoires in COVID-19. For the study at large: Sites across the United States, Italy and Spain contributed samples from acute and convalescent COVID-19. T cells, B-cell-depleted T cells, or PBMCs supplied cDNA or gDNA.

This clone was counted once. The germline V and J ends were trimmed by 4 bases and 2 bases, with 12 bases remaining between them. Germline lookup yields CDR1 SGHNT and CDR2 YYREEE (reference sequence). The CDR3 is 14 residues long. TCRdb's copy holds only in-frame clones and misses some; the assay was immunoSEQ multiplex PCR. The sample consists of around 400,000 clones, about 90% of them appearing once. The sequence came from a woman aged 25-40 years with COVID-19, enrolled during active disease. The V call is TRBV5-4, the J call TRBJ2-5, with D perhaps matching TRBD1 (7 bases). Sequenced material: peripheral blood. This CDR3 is CASSPTGRQETQYF. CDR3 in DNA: TGTGCCAGCAGCCCGACAGGGAGGCAAGAGACCCAGTACTTC.